What follows are 23 T cell receptor beta chains derived from one specimen sequenced in a study of cytomegalovirus exposure and HLA in healthy donors. The PCR contained 60 Vbeta and 13 Jbeta primers. This table comes from immunoSEQ multiplex PCR, and its TCRdb copy is limited to in-frame clones, with some not included. The sample lists around 250,000 clones, around 81% occurring once. The specimen sequenced was PBMCs. These receptors came from a woman in her sixties or seventies in good health and CMV-seropositive.

This chain joins TRBV10-3 and TRBJ1-3, with TRBD1 matching over 7 bases. Germline CDR1 ENHRY, CDR2 SYGVKD. Germline trimming cut 11 bases from V and 3 bases from J; bases unmatched to any gene: 7. This CDR3 has 13 amino acids. The CDR3 coding sequence is TGTGCCGCCACGGACAGGAATGGAAACACCATATATTTT. It specifies CAATDRNGNTIYF.

This sequence joins TRBV5-1 and TRBJ2-7; no clear D. Looked up from germline, CDR1 is SGHRS and CDR2 is YFSETQ. This CDR3 contains 11 residues. V dropped 5 bases and J dropped 4 bases, with 7 bases sitting between them. The CDR3 DNA is TGCGCCAGCAGTCCCGGTTACGAGCAGTACTTC. It encodes CASSPGYEQYF.

The rearrangement uses TRBV19 and TRBJ2-7; a weak D match, TRBD2 (6 bases). CDR3 size: 13 residues. The V and J ends lost 5 bases and 7 bases respectively, with 15 bases between them. The germline gives CDR1 LNHDA, CDR2 SQIVND (reference sequence). CDR3 DNA sequence: TGTGCCAGTAGTCGAAGTGGAGGGAGGGAGCAGTACTTC. This codes for CASSRSGGREQYF.

DNA of the CDR3: TGTGCCAGCAGTTACCGACTCGGGGGGGAGGCTGAAGCTTTCTTT. Its translation is CASSYRLGGEAEAFF. The genes are TRBV6-6 and TRBJ1-1, with D maybe TRBD1 (5 bases). The CDR3 consists of 15 residues. V was trimmed by 2 bases and J by 6 bases, leaving 16 bases between them. Per the germline V gene, CDR1 is MNHNY and CDR2 is SVGAGI (reference sequence).

About this clone itself: Sequence at one end of the junction differs from germline and may be a read error. This sequence joins TRBV27 and TRBJ2-7, with D tentatively TRBD2 (6 bases). In germline, CDR1 is MNHEY, CDR2 SMNVEV (reference sequence). The CDR3 is 13 residues long. The CDR3, as DNA: TGTGCCAGCAGTTCGGGCCTGGACTACGAGCAGCACTTC. This codes for CASSSGLDYEQHF.

V usage is TRBV5-6 and J usage is TRBJ1-1, with D possibly TRBD1 on 5 matching bases. Germline loops: CDR1 SGHDT, CDR2 YYEEEE. V shed 2 bases and J shed 11 bases, with 13 bases lying between them. This CDR3 is 12 amino acids long. CDR3 residues: CASSFQGARAFF. Here the CDR3 DNA reads TGTGCCAGCAGCTTCCAGGGTGCCCGGGCTTTCTTT.

The rearrangement joins TRBV2 to TRBJ1-1; 10 bases map to TRBD1. CDR3 size: 13 residues. The V gene end was trimmed by 6 bases and the J gene end by 3 bases; junction bases not matched to a gene: 1. The germline V gene encodes CDR1 SNHLY and CDR2 FYNNEI. The CDR3 DNA follows: TGTGCCAGCAGAGACAGGGGGCACACTGAAGCTTTCTTT. Translation gives CASRDRGHTEAFF. The full variable domain, completed using reference TRBV2 and TRBJ1-1, is EPEVTQTPSHQVTQMGQEVILRCVPISNHLYFYWYRQILGQKVEFLVSFYNNEISEKSEIFDDQFSVERPDGSNFTLKIRSTKLEDSAMYFCASRDRGHTEAFFGQGTRLTVV.

CDR3 nucleotides: TGTGCCAGCACGACGGGACTAGCCGGGGGAACAGATACGCAGTATTTT. Amino acid sequence: CASTTGLAGGTDTQYF. The chain is built from TRBV6-4 and TRBJ2-3; 9 bases fit TRBD2. The CDR3 is made up of 16 amino acids. Germline lookup yields CDR1 MRHNA and CDR2 SNTAGT. V shed 7 bases, J shed 3 bases, and the junction held 11 bases outside the gene matches.

The CDR3 is CASSLTGRDYEQYF. The CDR3 DNA is TGCGCCAGCAGCCTGACAGGGCGGGACTACGAGCAGTACTTC. The chain couples TRBV5-1 to TRBJ2-7; D possibly corresponds to TRBD1 (7 bases). Germline CDR1 and CDR2: SGHRS and YFSETQ. This CDR3 is built from 14 residues. Trimming took 4 bases from V and 3 from J, leaving 14 bases between them.

V gene TRBV29-1 combines with J gene TRBJ1-1; 8 nucleotides line up with TRBD1. Germline loops: CDR1 SQVTM, CDR2 ANQGSEA. CDR3 length equals 13 residues. Losses at the gene ends were 3 bases for V and 4 bases for J; bases not matched to a gene: 4. In DNA form, the CDR3 reads TGCAGCGTTGAGACAGGGGTTAGCACTGAAGCTTTCTTT. Amino acid sequence: CSVETGVSTEAFF.

This chain links TRBV10-2 with TRBJ2-1, with TRBD2 matching over 7 bases. V lost 6 bases, J lost 2 bases, and 4 bases stayed unmatched. This CDR3 is 14 amino acids long. Germline loops: CDR1 WSHSY, CDR2 SAAADI. The CDR3 DNA follows: TGCGCCAGCAGAGAGAGCGGGGCCTACAATGAGCAGTTCTTC. It yields the protein CASRESGAYNEQFF.

V gene TRBV5-1 combines with J gene TRBJ2-6; 8 positions agree with TRBD1. From germline, CDR1 is SGHRS and CDR2 YFSETQ. The CDR3 contains 17 residues. V was clipped by 4 bases and J by 1 base; unmatched bases: 7. The CDR3 region has the DNA TGCGCCAGCAGCCCGGGGACAGGCAAGTCTGGGGCCAACGTCCTGACTTTC. It encodes CASSPGTGKSGANVLTF.

The V call is TRBV15, the J call TRBJ1-4; maybe TRBD1 (6 bases). The CDR3 loop spans 13 amino acids. Germline V gives CDR1 LNHNV, CDR2 YYDKDF (reference sequence). Deletions cut 4 bases from V and 8 bases from J, with 11 bases between. CDR3 sequence: CATSTRRGEKLFF. The CDR3, as DNA: TGTGCCACCAGCACTCGTAGGGGGGAAAAACTGTTTTTT. Full variable domain (rest looked up from reference TRBV15 and TRBJ1-4): DAMVIQNPRYQVTQFGKPVTLSCSQTLNHNVMYWYQQKSSQAPKLLFHYYDKDFNNEADTPDNFQSRRPNTSFCFLDIRSPGLGDTAMYLCATSTRRGEKLFFGSGTQLSVL.

This clone was observed a single time. This chain joins TRBV28 and TRBJ2-7, with TRBD2 matching over 10 bases. Germline lookup yields CDR1 MDHEN and CDR2 SYDVKM. Germline trimming cut 6 bases from V and 1 base from J; bases unmatched to any gene: 9. The CDR3 contains 16 residues. CDR3 sequence reads: CASSHPSGSGSYEQYF. The CDR3 DNA follows: TGTGCCAGCAGCCACCCTAGCGGGAGTGGGTCCTACGAGCAGTACTTC.

This sequence joins TRBV28 and TRBJ1-4; 7 bases are a match to TRBD1. The CDR3 is made up of 16 amino acids. V gave up 4 bases and J gave up 8 bases; unmatched junction bases: 13. In germline, CDR1 is MDHEN, CDR2 SYDVKM. The CDR3 protein is CASSSPGTGAWEKLFF. CDR3 in DNA: TGTGCCAGCAGTTCACCTGGAACAGGGGCTTGGGAAAAACTGTTTTTT.

V and J are TRBV5-4 and TRBJ2-3; D possibly corresponds to TRBD1 (6 bases). The CDR3 is 15 residues long. Looked up from germline, CDR1 is SGHNT and CDR2 is YYREEE (reference sequence). Trimming took off 4 bases at V and 4 bases at J, with 16 bases between the two ends. The DNA of the CDR3 is TGTGCCAGCAGCCCTACAGGGAAAGGGGCAGATACGCAGTATTTT. It is translated as CASSPTGKGADTQYF.

V usage is TRBV10-3 and J usage is TRBJ1-2; TRBD1 matches 9 bases. After removal of 11 bases from V and 3 bases from J, the junction contained 10 bases not matched to a gene. The CDR3 extends over 14 amino acids. Germline loops: CDR1 ENHRY, CDR2 SYGVKD. The CDR3 coding sequence is TGTGCCGCTGGGGACAGGGTTACGCACTATGGCTACACCTTC. Amino acids: CAAGDRVTHYGYTF.

This clone has just one count. The chain combines TRBV5-6 with TRBJ1-4, with a possible D match to TRBD1 (6 bases). CDR3 length equals 14 residues. In germline, CDR1 is SGHDT, CDR2 YYEEEE. V was cut by 0 bases and J by 7 bases, with 10 bases left in between. The CDR3 spells CASSLVGAGEKLFF. The CDR3 DNA reads as TGTGCCAGCAGCTTGGTGGGGGCAGGTGAAAAACTGTTTTTT.

The chain is built from TRBV18 and TRBJ2-5; no clear D gene. The CDR3 is 14 amino acids. The germline gives CDR1 KGHSH, CDR2 LQKENI. The V end lost 1 base, the J end lost 2 bases, and 8 bases lay between the germline ends. The CDR3 nucleotides read TGTGCCAGCTCACCACGAGGAGTACAAGAGACCCAGTACTTC. This translates into CASSPRGVQETQYF. Full variable domain (rest looked up from reference TRBV18 and TRBJ2-5): NAGVMQNPRHLVRRRGQEARLRCSPMKGHSHVYWYRQLPEEGLKFMVYLQKENIIDESGMPKERFSAEFPKEGPSILRIQQVVRGDSAAYFCASSPRGVQETQYFGPGTRLLVL.

This clone was found many times. The chain joins TRBV10-2 to TRBJ2-1; D might be TRBD2 (6 bases). Germline-derived CDR1 and CDR2 are WSHSY and SAAADI. The CDR3 loop spans 15 amino acids. V was clipped by 8 bases and J by 0 bases, with 14 bases between them. This CDR3 reads CASYRDFRSYNEQFF. The CDR3 nucleotides read TGCGCCAGCTACCGGGACTTTCGCTCCTACAATGAGCAGTTCTTC.

The CDR3, as DNA: TGTGCCTGGAGTCTAGCTAGCGGGAGCGGAGATACGCAGTATTTT. It yields the protein CAWSLASGSGDTQYF. V is TRBV30 and J is TRBJ2-3, with 10 bases aligning to TRBD2. The CDR3 has 15 residues. The V gene end was trimmed by 2 bases and the J gene end by 5 bases; junction bases not matched to a gene: 7. Germline CDR1 is GTSNPN and CDR2 is SVGIG (reference sequence).

This clone was counted only a few times. The J gene is TRBJ1-1, the V gene TRBV11-3; D call uncertain. The CDR3 loop spans 13 amino acids. Trimming took off 2 bases at V and 1 base at J, with 5 bases between the two ends. Germline V gene data show CDR1 as SGHNT and CDR2 as YENEEA. Here the CDR3 reads CASSLNQNTEAFF. In DNA, the CDR3 is TGTGCCAGCAGCTTAAATCAGAACACTGAAGCTTTCTTT.

The rearrangement uses TRBV5-1 and TRBJ2-7; 9 positions match TRBD1. There are 14 residues in the CDR3. V gave up 9 bases and J gave up 2 bases; unmatched junction bases: 9. The germline V gene encodes CDR1 SGHRS and CDR2 YFSETQ. The chain's CDR3 is CATTPGQGTYEQYF. DNA for the CDR3: TGCGCCACCACTCCGGGACAGGGCACCTACGAGCAGTACTTC.